One sample yielded the 22 T cell receptor beta chains listed below, sequenced in a study of memory CD4+ T cells and cytomegalovirus serostatus. The sort gate was single viable CD3+CD4+CD8-CD45RO+ cells for memory CD4+ T cells. The data were produced by immunoSEQ multiplex PCR, yet TCRdb's version contains in-frame clones alone and is incomplete. The sample includes just under 40,000 clones, about three quarters of them seen just once. Sequencing was performed on memory CD4+ T cells from blood. Every receptor here comes from an adult in good health and CMV-seronegative.

The chain has TRBV5-1 and TRBJ1-4; TRBD1 is a possible D gene (6 bases). The V and J ends lost 3 bases and 6 bases respectively, with 18 bases between them. The CDR3 runs to 16 residues. Germline V gives CDR1 SGHRS, CDR2 YFSETQ. The CDR3, as DNA: TGCGCCAGCAGCTCCCAACCGCAGGGGTGGGATGAAAAACTGTTTTTT. Translated: CASSSQPQGWDEKLFF.

This clone was picked up one time. The J gene is TRBJ1-2, the V gene TRBV10-2; D might be TRBD1 (5 bases). This CDR3 has 14 residues. Germline-derived CDR1 and CDR2 are WSHSY and SAAADI. V was cut by 3 bases and J by 8 bases, with 16 bases left in between. The CDR3 DNA follows: TGCGCCAGCAGTGATTCAATCACTGGGGCGGGCTACACCTTC. This translates into CASSDSITGAGYTF.

The V call is TRBV27, the J call TRBJ1-5, with D maybe TRBD1 (6 bases). Trimming stripped 1 base from V and 8 bases from J, with 15 bases between. This CDR3 spans 15 amino acids. The germline CDR1 and CDR2 sequences are MNHEY and SMNVEV (reference sequence). The CDR3 DNA sequence: TGTGCCAGCAGTTTATTAGGCGGGGGCATGGAGCCCCAGCATTTT. Translating gives CASSLLGGGMEPQHF.

The chain links TRBV27 to TRBJ1-5; 9 bases map to TRBD1. The junction had 14 bases not matched to a gene; V was cut back by 6 bases and J by 2 bases. Germline V lookup: CDR1 MNHEY, CDR2 SMNVEV (reference sequence). This CDR3 comprises 18 residues. The CDR3 coding sequence is TGTGCCAGCAGAAGGGCGGGACAGGGTGATTTTGGCAATCAGCCCCAGCATTTT. It is translated as CASRRAGQGDFGNQPQHF.

This clone came up a few times. The same CDR3 is also encoded by other DNA sequences in this sample. The rearrangement joins TRBV18 to TRBJ2-5, with D hard to call. Trimming took 3 bases from V and 1 from J, leaving 6 bases between them. This CDR3 contains 13 residues. The germline V gene encodes CDR1 KGHSH and CDR2 LQKENI. CDR3 protein: CASSPGTQETQYF. CDR3 in DNA: TGTGCCAGCTCACCGGGTACCCAAGAGACCCAGTACTTC.

The chain couples TRBV10-2 to TRBJ1-2, with D possibly TRBD1 on 6 matching bases. V was trimmed by 6 bases and J by 7 bases, leaving 15 bases between them. Germline lookup yields CDR1 WSHSY and CDR2 SAAADI. CDR3 size: 13 residues. The CDR3 DNA follows: TGCGCCAGCAGGGACAGTTTCAATATTGGCTACACCTTC. It yields the protein CASRDSFNIGYTF.

The V and J genes are TRBV5-1 and TRBJ2-2, with TRBD1 as a possible D gene (6 bases). Germline V lookup: CDR1 SGHRS, CDR2 YFSETQ. The V end lost 2 bases, the J end lost 0 bases, and 11 bases lay between the germline ends. There are 16 residues in the CDR3. The CDR3 DNA follows: TGCGCCAGCAGCTTATCGGGACAAGCGAACACCGGGGAGCTGTTTTTT. Its translation: CASSLSGQANTGELFF.

This chain joins TRBV18 and TRBJ2-2; 12 bases align to TRBD2. The CDR3 extends over 16 amino acids. The junction had 0 bases not matched to a gene; V was cut back by 3 bases and J by 1 base. Germline V lookup: CDR1 KGHSH, CDR2 LQKENI. DNA of the CDR3: TGTGCCAGCTCACCGACTAGCGGGGGGAACACCGGGGAGCTGTTTTTT. Translating it yields CASSPTSGGNTGELFF.

The chain is built from TRBV6-5 and TRBJ1-1; weak D call: TRBD1 (6 bases). With 6 bases removed from V and 11 bases from J, the gap between germline ends came to 22 bases. The germline CDR1 and CDR2 sequences are MNHEY and SVGAGI. The CDR3 sequence is 14 residues long. For the CDR3, the DNA is TGTGCCAGCAGGCCGTGGGCAGGGGAGTTCTTGGCTTTCTTT. Protein product: CASRPWAGEFLAFF.

In regard to this clone: The sample holds other DNA sequences that translate to the same CDR3. The V gene is TRBV19, the J gene TRBJ1-2; maybe TRBD1 (5 bases). Germline CDR1 reads LNHDA; CDR2 reads SQIVND (reference sequence). Trimming shortened V by 8 bases and J by 1 base, and 14 bases separated the two germline ends. This CDR3 comprises 14 residues. The CDR3: CASSMGDRNYGYTF. Written as DNA, the CDR3 is TGTGCCAGTTCTATGGGGGACCGTAACTATGGCTACACCTTC.

The rearrangement links TRBV5-1 to TRBJ1-2; 7 bases line up with TRBD1. The V gene's germline CDR1 is SGHRS and CDR2 YFSETQ. CDR3 length: 15 amino acids. Germline trimming cut 5 bases from V and 2 bases from J; bases unmatched to any gene: 9. The CDR3 DNA reads TGCGCCAGCAGTTACGGGGACAGCAAGAACTATGGCTACACCTTC. It yields the protein CASSYGDSKNYGYTF.

CDR3 nucleotide sequence: TGTGCCAGCAGCGGGACTAGCAGGGAGACCCAGTACTTC. Translation gives CASSGTSRETQYF. The genes are TRBV9 and TRBJ2-5; 8 bases are a match to TRBD2. CDR1 and CDR2 from the germline V gene are SGDLS and YYNGEE. The length of the CDR3 is 13 residues. Trimming cost V 3 bases and J 5 bases; bases outside gene matches: 3.

The V call is TRBV2, the J call TRBJ1-6; 8 bases match TRBD1. V lost 5 bases to trimming and J lost 2 bases; unmatched junction nucleotides: 8. The germline V gene has CDR1 SNHLY and CDR2 FYNNEI. The CDR3 extends over 17 amino acids. Here the CDR3 reads CASSQNRGIAYNSPLHF. The CDR3 coding sequence is TGTGCCAGCAGTCAAAACAGGGGGATCGCCTATAATTCACCCCTCCACTTT.

J is TRBJ2-3 and V is TRBV4-1; no clear D gene. In germline, CDR1 is MGHRA, CDR2 YSYEKL. V shed 1 base and J shed 8 bases, with 7 bases lying between them. This CDR3 comprises 12 residues. The DNA of the CDR3 is TGCGCCAGCAGCCAAGGGGGTGGTACGCAGTATTTT. Translating it yields CASSQGGGTQYF.

Concerning this clone itself: Mismatch with germline at one junction end may stem from a read error. V gene TRBV19 combines with J gene TRBJ2-5; possible D gene TRBD1, 5 bases. Germline V gene sequence: CDR1 LNHDA, CDR2 SQIVND (reference sequence). This CDR3 is built from 12 residues. DNA for the CDR3: TGTGCCAGTAGTCTTCGTTCAGGGTCACACAACTTC. This codes for CASSLRSGSHNF.

The V call is TRBV6-5, the J call TRBJ2-7; D call uncertain. The CDR3 runs 13 residues. Germline-derived CDR1 and CDR2 are MNHEY and SVGAGI. V lost 6 bases and J lost 3, with 12 bases in between. CDR3 region: CASSPSRRYEQYF. CDR3 nucleotides: TGTGCCAGCAGCCCTAGTCGGCGCTACGAGCAGTACTTC.

The chain is built from TRBV25-1 and TRBJ1-4; 9 bases agree with TRBD1. Unmatched junction bases numbered 8, after V lost 7 bases and J lost 11 bases. Germline lookup yields CDR1 MGHDK and CDR2 SYGVNS. The CDR3 sequence is 13 residues long. The CDR3 region is CASTSLTGGKLFF. The DNA for the CDR3 is TGTGCCAGCACCAGTTTAACAGGGGGCAAACTGTTTTTT.

J is TRBJ1-5 and V is TRBV30, with a tentative D call TRBD1 (5 bases). Trimming took 0 bases from V and 6 from J, leaving 15 bases between them. The CDR3 has 15 residues. CDR1 and CDR2 from the germline V gene are GTSNPN and SVGIG (reference sequence). The CDR3 protein is CAWSVLGGEGQPQHF. The CDR3 DNA reads as TGTGCCTGGAGTGTACTTGGGGGGGAGGGTCAGCCCCAGCATTTT.

This clone appeared a few times. J is TRBJ2-2 and V is TRBV30; tentatively, D is TRBD1 (6 bases). Germline loops: CDR1 GTSNPN, CDR2 SVGIG (reference sequence). The V gene lost 0 bases and the J gene lost 5 bases, with 16 bases spanning the gap. The CDR3 loop spans 16 amino acids. This CDR3 reads CAWSVVQGRNTGELFF. In nucleotides, the CDR3 is TGTGCCTGGAGTGTTGTACAGGGAAGGAATACCGGGGAGCTGTTTTTT.

The chain links TRBV27 to TRBJ2-7; D possibly corresponds to TRBD1 (6 bases). The CDR3 is 14 residues long. Germline values: CDR1 MNHEY, CDR2 SMNVEV (reference sequence). The V gene lost 3 bases and the J gene lost 6 bases, with 15 bases spanning the gap. CDR3 nucleotide sequence: TGTGCCAGCAGTTTTGAAGGAATAGGGGGCGAGCAGTACTTC. Amino acid sequence: CASSFEGIGGEQYF.

The sample holds one count of this clone. The V gene is TRBV5-1, the J gene TRBJ1-2, with TRBD1 matching over 8 bases. CDR3 length: 13 amino acids. The germline CDR1 and CDR2 sequences are SGHRS and YFSETQ. The J segment lost 10 bases and the V segment lost 4 bases, leaving 9 bases of the junction unmatched. CDR3 bases: TGCGCCAGCAGCACGACAGGGGACTATTCCTACACCTTC. It translates to CASSTTGDYSYTF.

This clone has more than one count but fewer than ten. The genes are TRBV7-9 and TRBJ2-3; D may be TRBD2 (7 bases). The germline V gene has CDR1 SEHNR and CDR2 FQNEAQ (reference sequence). V was trimmed by 3 bases and J by 5 bases, leaving 15 bases between them. The CDR3 loop spans 15 amino acids. This CDR3 reads CASSFRGARVDTQYF. The DNA of the CDR3 is TGTGCCAGCAGCTTCCGGGGGGCGCGGGTAGATACGCAGTATTTT.